The clone carrying this TCR beta chain showed up just a few times. These data belong to a study of blood T cells in healthy people across ages. The overall study: With template switching, about one barcoded beta molecule was captured per two T cells.

Germline CDR1 LGHNA, CDR2 YSLEER. The CDR3 is 14 residues long. With 0 bases removed from V and 8 bases from J, the gap between germline ends came to 10 bases. The total RNA that was extracted per sample amounted to at least 5 micrograms. For the second PCR, which ran for about 7 to 11 cycles, a sample-barcoded 5' primer and a J-beta primer mix were used. TCRdb reprocessed the 5' RACE reads with MiXCR, giving one entry per CDR3 protein. The sample shows 500,000 to 600,000 distinct CDR3 sequences, roughly a quarter of them seen only once. The receptor was derived from a woman aged 70-85 years in good health. The sequencing input was blood. The chain combines TRBV4-3 with TRBJ2-2; D gene ambiguous. CDR3 coding DNA: TGCGCCAGCAGCCAAGATACAGTCCCTGGGGAGCTGTTTTTT. Protein sequence: CASSQDTVPGELFF.